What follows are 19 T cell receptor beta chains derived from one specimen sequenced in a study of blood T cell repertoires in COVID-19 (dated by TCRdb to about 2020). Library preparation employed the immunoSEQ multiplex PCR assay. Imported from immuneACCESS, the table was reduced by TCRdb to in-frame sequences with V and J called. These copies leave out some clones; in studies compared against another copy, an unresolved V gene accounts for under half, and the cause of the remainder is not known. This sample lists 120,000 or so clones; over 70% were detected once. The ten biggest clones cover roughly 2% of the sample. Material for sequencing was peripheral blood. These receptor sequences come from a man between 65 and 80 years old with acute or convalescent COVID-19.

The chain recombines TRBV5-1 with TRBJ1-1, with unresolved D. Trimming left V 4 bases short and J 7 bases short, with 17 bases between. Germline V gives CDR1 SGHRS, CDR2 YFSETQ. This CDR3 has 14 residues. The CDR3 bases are TGCGCCAGCAGCCCCGCCCTCGGGTCTTATGAAGCTTTCTTT. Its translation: CASSPALGSYEAFF.

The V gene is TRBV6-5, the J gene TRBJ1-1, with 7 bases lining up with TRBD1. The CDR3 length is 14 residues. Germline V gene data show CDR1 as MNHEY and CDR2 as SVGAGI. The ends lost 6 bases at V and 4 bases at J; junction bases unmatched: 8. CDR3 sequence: CASRRQGDGTEAFF. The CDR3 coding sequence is TGTGCCAGCAGACGGCAGGGGGACGGCACTGAAGCTTTCTTT.

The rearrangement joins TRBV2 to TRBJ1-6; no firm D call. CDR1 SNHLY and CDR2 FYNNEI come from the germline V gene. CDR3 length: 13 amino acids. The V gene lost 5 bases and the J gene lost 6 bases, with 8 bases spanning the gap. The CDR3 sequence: CASSPLSNSPLHF. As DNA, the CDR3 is TGTGCCAGCAGTCCCCTTTCTAATTCACCCCTCCACTTT.

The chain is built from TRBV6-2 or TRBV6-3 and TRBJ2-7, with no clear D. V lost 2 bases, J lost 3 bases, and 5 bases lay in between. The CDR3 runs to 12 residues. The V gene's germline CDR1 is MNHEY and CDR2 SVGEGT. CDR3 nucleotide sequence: TGTGCCAGCAGTTACGCGGACTACGAGCAGTACTTC. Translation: CASSYADYEQYF.

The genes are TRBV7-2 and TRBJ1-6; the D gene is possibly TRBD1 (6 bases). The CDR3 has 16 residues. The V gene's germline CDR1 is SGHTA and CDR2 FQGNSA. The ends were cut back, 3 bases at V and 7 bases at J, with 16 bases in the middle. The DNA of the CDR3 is TGTGCCAGCAGCTTGTTCAGGGGACCTCAGAATTCACCCCTCCACTTT. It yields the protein CASSLFRGPQNSPLHF.

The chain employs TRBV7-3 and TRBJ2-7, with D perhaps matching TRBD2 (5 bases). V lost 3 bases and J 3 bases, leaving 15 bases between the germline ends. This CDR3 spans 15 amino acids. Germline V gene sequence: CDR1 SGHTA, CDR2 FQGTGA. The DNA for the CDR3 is TGTGCCAGCAGCTTCGGCAGCGGCAGAAACTACGAGCAGTACTTC. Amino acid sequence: CASSFGSGRNYEQYF.

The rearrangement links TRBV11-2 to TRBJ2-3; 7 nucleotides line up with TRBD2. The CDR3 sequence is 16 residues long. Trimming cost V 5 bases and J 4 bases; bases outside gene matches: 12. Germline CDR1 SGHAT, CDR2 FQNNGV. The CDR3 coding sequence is TGTGCCAGCAGCCTCGGGTTAGCGGGTATAGCAGATACGCAGTATTTT. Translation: CASSLGLAGIADTQYF. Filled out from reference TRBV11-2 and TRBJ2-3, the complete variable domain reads EAGVAQSPRYKIIEKRQSVAFWCNPISGHATLYWYQQILGQGPKLLIQFQNNGVVDDSQLPKDRFSAERLKGVDSTLKIQPAKLEDSAVYLCASSLGLAGIADTQYFGPGTRLTVL.

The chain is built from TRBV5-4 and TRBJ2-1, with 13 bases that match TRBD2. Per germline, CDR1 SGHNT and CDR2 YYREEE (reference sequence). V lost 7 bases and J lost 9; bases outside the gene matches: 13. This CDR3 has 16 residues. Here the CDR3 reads CASYQLAGGRQSEQFF. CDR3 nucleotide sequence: TGTGCCAGCTATCAACTAGCGGGGGGGCGTCAGAGTGAGCAGTTCTTC.

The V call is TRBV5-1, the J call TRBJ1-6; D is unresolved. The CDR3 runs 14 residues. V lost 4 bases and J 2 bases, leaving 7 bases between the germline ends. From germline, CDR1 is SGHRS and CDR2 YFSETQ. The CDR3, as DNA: TGCGCCAGCAGCGGGGAGACCTATAATTCACCCCTCCACTTT. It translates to CASSGETYNSPLHF.

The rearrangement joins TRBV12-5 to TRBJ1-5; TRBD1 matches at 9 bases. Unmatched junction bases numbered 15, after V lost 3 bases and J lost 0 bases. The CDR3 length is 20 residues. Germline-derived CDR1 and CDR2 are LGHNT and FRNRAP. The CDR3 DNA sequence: TGTGCTAGTGGTTTCACAAGGACAGGGGTCTATCGACATAGCAATCAGCCCCAGCATTTT. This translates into CASGFTRTGVYRHSNQPQHF.

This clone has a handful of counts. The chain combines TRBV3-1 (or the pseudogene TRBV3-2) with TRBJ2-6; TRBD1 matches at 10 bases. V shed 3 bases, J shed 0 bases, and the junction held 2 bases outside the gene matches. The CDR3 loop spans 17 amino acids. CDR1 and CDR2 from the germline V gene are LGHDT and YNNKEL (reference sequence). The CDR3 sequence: CASSHGTGVSGANVLTF. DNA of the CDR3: TGTGCCAGCAGCCATGGGACAGGGGTCTCTGGGGCCAACGTCCTGACTTTC.

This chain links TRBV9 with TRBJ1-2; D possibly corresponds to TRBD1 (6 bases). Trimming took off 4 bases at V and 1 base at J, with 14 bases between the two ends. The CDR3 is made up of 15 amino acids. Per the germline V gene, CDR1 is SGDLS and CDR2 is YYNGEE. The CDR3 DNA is TGTGCCAGCAGCTCCCAGGACAGAATTAACTATGGCTACACCTTC. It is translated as CASSSQDRINYGYTF.

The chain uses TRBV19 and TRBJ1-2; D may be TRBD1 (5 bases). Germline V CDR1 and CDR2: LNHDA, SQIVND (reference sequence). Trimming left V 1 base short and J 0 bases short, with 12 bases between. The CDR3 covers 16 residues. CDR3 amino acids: CASSIVTQDPNYGYTF. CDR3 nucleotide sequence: TGTGCCAGTAGTATAGTTACACAGGATCCTAACTATGGCTACACCTTC. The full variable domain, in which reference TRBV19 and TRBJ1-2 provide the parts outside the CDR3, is DGGITQSPKYLFRKEGQNVTLSCEQNLNHDAMYWYRQDPGQGLRLIYYSQIVNDFQKGDIAEGYSVSREKKESFPLTVTSAQKNPTAFYLCASSIVTQDPNYGYTFGSGTRLTVV.

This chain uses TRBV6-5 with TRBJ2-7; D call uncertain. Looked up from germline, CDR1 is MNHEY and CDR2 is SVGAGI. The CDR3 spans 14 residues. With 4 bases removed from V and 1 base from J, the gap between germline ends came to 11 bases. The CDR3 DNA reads TGTGCCAGCAGTTTGGAGACCAATTCCTACGAGCAGTACTTC. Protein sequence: CASSLETNSYEQYF.

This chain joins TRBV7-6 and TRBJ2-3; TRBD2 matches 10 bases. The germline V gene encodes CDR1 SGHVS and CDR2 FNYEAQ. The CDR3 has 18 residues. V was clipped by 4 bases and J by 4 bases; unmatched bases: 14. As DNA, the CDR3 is TGTGCCAGCAGCTCTCGACATAGCCTCGGACTAGCGGCAGATACGCAGTATTTT. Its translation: CASSSRHSLGLAADTQYF.

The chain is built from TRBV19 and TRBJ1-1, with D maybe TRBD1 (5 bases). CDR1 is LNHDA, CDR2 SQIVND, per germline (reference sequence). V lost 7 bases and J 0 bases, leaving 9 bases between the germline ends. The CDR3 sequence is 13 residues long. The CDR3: CASNPGVNTEAFF. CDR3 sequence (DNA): TGTGCCAGTAACCCGGGGGTGAACACTGAAGCTTTCTTT.

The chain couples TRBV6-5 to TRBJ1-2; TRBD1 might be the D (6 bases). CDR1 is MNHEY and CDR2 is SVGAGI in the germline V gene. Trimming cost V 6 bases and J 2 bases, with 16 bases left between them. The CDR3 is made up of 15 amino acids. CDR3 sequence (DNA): TGTGCCAGCAGCCCGGATCAGGGACACAACTATGGCTACACCTTC. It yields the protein CASSPDQGHNYGYTF.

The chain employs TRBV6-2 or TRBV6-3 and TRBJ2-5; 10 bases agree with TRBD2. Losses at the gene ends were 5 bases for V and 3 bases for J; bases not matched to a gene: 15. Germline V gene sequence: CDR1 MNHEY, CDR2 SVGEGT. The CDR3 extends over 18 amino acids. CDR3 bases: TGTGCCAGCAGTGGGGGGTCGGGACTAGCGTTTAAGGAAGAGACCCAGTACTTC. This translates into CASSGGSGLAFKEETQYF.

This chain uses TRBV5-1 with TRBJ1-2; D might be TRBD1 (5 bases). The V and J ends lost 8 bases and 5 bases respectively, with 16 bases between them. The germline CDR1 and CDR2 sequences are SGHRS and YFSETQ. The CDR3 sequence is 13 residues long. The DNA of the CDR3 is TGCGCCAGGGGATTGGGGGGAAAGTATGGCTACACCTTC. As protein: CARGLGGKYGYTF.